This is a list of T cell receptor beta chains from one sample in a study of T-cell reconstitution after alpha-beta-depleted transplantation in children. TCRdb called the PCR reads again in MiXCR, with one record for every CDR3 protein. The sample has hundreds of thousands of distinct CDR3 sequences, over 10% seen once; the top ten hold 2% to 2.5%. Sequencing was performed on PBMCs, mostly from graft donor cells, taken 360 days after TCRalphabeta/CD19-depleted stem cell transplant. The receptor set was obtained from a male patient between 5 and 17 years old who had a stem cell transplant for acute myeloid leukemia, so the T cells may come from the graft donor. Both conserved end residues are part of each CDR3. D genes are given only for firm matches. Rows give clone size only sometimes, using once, few, many, or a class for an expanded clone.

v_call: TRBV27; d_call: -; clone_size: -; j_call: TRBJ2-7; cdr3_aa: CASRLAGPTYEQYF; cdr3_nt: TGTGCCAGCCGATTGGCAGGACCAACCTACGAGCAGTACTTC
v_call: TRBV28; d_call: -; clone_size: few; j_call: TRBJ2-1; cdr3_aa: CASSRFPGHEQFF; cdr3_nt: TGTGCCAGCAGTCGATTTCCGGGCCATGAGCAGTTCTTC
v_call: TRBV4-2; d_call: TRBD2; clone_size: few; j_call: TRBJ2-2; cdr3_aa: CASRIPTMAGGNTGELFF; cdr3_nt: TGTGCCAGCAGGATCCCGACGATGGCGGGAGGAAACACCGGGGAGCTGTTTTTT
v_call: TRBV20-1; d_call: -; clone_size: few; j_call: TRBJ2-7; cdr3_aa: CSALGPLSSYEQYF; cdr3_nt: TGCAGTGCTTTAGGACCCTTGAGCTCCTACGAGCAGTACTTC
v_call: TRBV5-1; d_call: -; clone_size: -; j_call: TRBJ1-1; cdr3_aa: CASSFYSSSTEAFF; cdr3_nt: TGCGCCAGCAGCTTCTACAGTTCATCCACTGAAGCTTTCTTT
v_call: TRBV28; d_call: TRBD2; clone_size: many; j_call: TRBJ2-1; cdr3_aa: CASTLLAGPYNEQFF; cdr3_nt: TGTGCCAGCACCCTCCTAGCGGGTCCTTACAATGAGCAGTTCTTC
v_call: TRBV7-3; d_call: TRBD2; clone_size: -; j_call: TRBJ2-7; cdr3_aa: CASSLSGTSGNEQYF; cdr3_nt: TGTGCCAGCAGCTTATCCGGGACTAGCGGAAACGAGCAGTACTTC
v_call: TRBV5-5; d_call: TRBD1; clone_size: -; j_call: TRBJ2-7; cdr3_aa: CASRYAGGREQYF; cdr3_nt: TGTGCCAGCAGATACGCAGGGGGCCGCGAGCAGTACTTC
v_call: TRBV5-1; d_call: -; clone_size: -; j_call: TRBJ2-1; cdr3_aa: CASSPWESKSGNEQFF; cdr3_nt: TGCGCCAGCAGCCCCTGGGAGAGCAAGTCGGGAAATGAGCAGTTCTTC
v_call: TRBV4-3; d_call: -; clone_size: -; j_call: TRBJ1-5; cdr3_aa: CASSQSQGEPQHF; cdr3_nt: TGCGCCAGCAGCCAATCTCAGGGTGAGCCCCAGCATTTT
v_call: TRBV30; d_call: TRBD2; clone_size: few; j_call: TRBJ2-2; cdr3_aa: CAWQREDYTGELFF; cdr3_nt: TGTGCCTGGCAGCGGGAGGATTACACCGGGGAGCTGTTTTTT
v_call: TRBV6-2/TRBV6-3; d_call: -; clone_size: -; j_call: TRBJ2-7; cdr3_aa: CASSHLAGTPTSYEQYF; cdr3_nt: TGTGCCAGCAGTCACCTCGCCGGGACTCCTACCTCCTACGAGCAGTACTTC
v_call: TRBV11-2; d_call: TRBD1; clone_size: -; j_call: TRBJ1-6; cdr3_aa: CASTWDRGSPLHF; cdr3_nt: TGTGCCTCTACCTGGGACAGGGGTTCACCCCTCCACTTT
v_call: TRBV11-1; d_call: -; clone_size: few; j_call: TRBJ1-5; cdr3_aa: CASSYTLAGDYSNQPQHF; cdr3_nt: TGTGCCAGCAGCTATACCCTGGCGGGGGATTATAGCAATCAGCCCCAGCATTTT
v_call: TRBV29-1; d_call: -; clone_size: many; j_call: TRBJ2-3; cdr3_aa: CSVGGTATQGPDTQYF; cdr3_nt: TGCAGCGTTGGCGGGACAGCCACCCAGGGACCAGATACGCAGTATTTT
v_call: TRBV5-8; d_call: TRBD2; clone_size: few; j_call: TRBJ2-1; cdr3_aa: CASSLRGGLYNEQFF; cdr3_nt: TGTGCCAGCAGCTTGAGGGGAGGGCTCTACAATGAGCAGTTCTTC
v_call: TRBV20-1; d_call: TRBD2; clone_size: -; j_call: TRBJ2-7; cdr3_aa: CSADRDYLSYEQYF; cdr3_nt: TGCAGTGCTGATAGGGACTACCTCTCCTACGAGCAGTACTTC
v_call: TRBV3-1; d_call: -; clone_size: -; j_call: TRBJ2-7; cdr3_aa: CASSQDLAIEGSEQYF; cdr3_nt: TGTGCCAGCAGCCAAGATTTAGCCATCGAGGGAAGTGAGCAGTACTTC
v_call: TRBV7-3; d_call: -; clone_size: few; j_call: TRBJ1-2; cdr3_aa: CASSPPVLLGGYTF; cdr3_nt: TGTGCCAGCAGCCCCCCAGTCCTATTAGGTGGCTACACCTTC
v_call: TRBV15; d_call: TRBD1; clone_size: -; j_call: TRBJ2-5; cdr3_aa: CATRETGGIPQYF; cdr3_nt: TGTGCCACCCGTGAGACAGGGGGCATCCCCCAGTACTTC